This T cell receptor beta chain was sequenced during a study of blood T cell repertoires in COVID-19. As for the study in general: The study drew acute and convalescent COVID-19 samples from the United States, Italy and Spain.

The authors' processing: The authors estimated nucleated cell counts from reference gene primer amplification. TCRdb keeps only in-frame clones here, not all; method: immunoSEQ multiplex PCR. Clonal size and the V and J genes are those of that table, whereas D and trimming came from the DNA. The sample consists of about 280,000 clones, around nine tenths of them appearing once. The CDR3 totals 15 residues. The V end lost 6 bases, the J end lost 7 bases, and 21 bases lay between the germline ends. Germline lookup yields CDR1 MDHEN and CDR2 SYDVKM. This TCR was sampled from a woman aged 40 to 50 who had recovered from COVID-19. This rearrangement joins TRBV28 to TRBJ1-2; D ambiguous. Input material: PBMCs or T cells enriched from blood (not recorded which). The CDR3 loop reads CASRVSKGGGVGYTF. The DNA of the CDR3 is TGTGCCAGCAGGGTCTCGAAGGGCGGAGGCGTTGGCTACACCTTC.